The sequence of this T cell receptor beta chain was determined in a study of regulatory T cells in long-lasting Graves disease. Arm-PCR of CDR3 regions and iRepertoire HTBI primers were used to build TCR beta libraries. TCRdb reprocessed the multiplex PCR reads with MiXCR, giving one entry per CDR3 protein. The data hold 400,000 to 500,000 distinct CDR3 sequences, with 20% to 25% observed a single time. Sample time point: persistent/refractory GD, antithyroid drugs over 5 years with positive TRAb. The TCR library was made from RNA extracted from PBMCs. Roughly 9 milliliters of peripheral blood were taken and placed in EDTA tubes. CDR1 is MNHEY, CDR2 SVGEGT, per germline. CDR3 length: 14 amino acids. Trimming took 2 bases from V and 9 from J, leaving 14 bases between them. This clonotype was found a few times.

This chain links TRBV6-2 or TRBV6-3 with TRBJ1-5; D is perhaps TRBD1 (6 bases). Here the sequenced sample was peripheral blood mononuclear cells (PBMCs), taken when the disease was refractory, from a patient treated with antithyroid drugs. The TCR sequence derives from a female donor with Graves disease. The CDR3 loop reads CASSYGGPLWPQHF. The DNA of the CDR3 is TGTGCCAGCAGTTACGGGGGGCCACTCTGGCCCCAGCATTTT.